This T cell receptor (beta chain) derives from a study of tumor-infiltrating lymphocytes in localized non-small cell lung cancer. In the study overall: The cohort mixed smokers and never-smokers, several histologies, and some post-neoadjuvant-chemotherapy samples. Study-wide points: Only some patients had TCR sequencing, depending on available tissue. Tumors had more T cell infiltration than uninvolved lung, per TCRbeta sequencing and CD3 counts.

Of note for this clone: No antigen is known for it.

Trimming removed 4 bases from V and 5 bases from J, with 12 bases in between. The length of the CDR3 is 13 residues. The V gene's germline CDR1 is SGHRS and CDR2 YFSETQ. Profiled with immunoSEQ multiplex PCR; TCRdb holds only in-frame clones, not every one. The repertoire has about 3,800 clones, 60% to 70% of them found once; the top ten carry 14% to 15%. The source is a human donor with non-small cell lung cancer. The gene calls are TRBV5-1 and TRBJ2-5, with TRBD1 as a possible D gene (5 bases). Sequenced sample: uninvolved lung tissue not adjacent to the tumor. Written as DNA, the CDR3 is TGCGCCAGCAGCCCGGGCTCAGGGGAGACCCAGTACTTC. Amino acids: CASSPGSGETQYF.